A selection of T cell receptor beta chains follows, all from one sample in a study of blood T cell repertoires in COVID-19. Repertoires were generated with immunoSEQ multiplex PCR, while TCRdb's copy carries only in-frame clones and drops some. This repertoire shows 400,000 or so clones, 75% to 90% found once; its top ten account for roughly 1.1%. The sample was PBMCs or T cells enriched from blood (not recorded which). The receptor set was obtained from a young man who had recovered from COVID-19. CDR3s include the opening cysteine and the closing phenylalanine or tryptophan. A D gene is named only where the DNA matches it firmly. Size is omitted from some rows. Given values are once, few, many or a class for expanded clones.

j_gene: TRBJ2-3
v_gene: TRBV11-2
d_gene: TRBD2
abundance: -
CDR3nt: TGTGCCAGCAGCTTGGTAGCGGGAGCTAGCACAGATACGCAGTATTTT
CDR3aa: CASSLVAGASTDTQYF

j_gene: TRBJ1-6
v_gene: TRBV7-9
d_gene: -
abundance: -
CDR3nt: TGTGCCAGCAGCTTACTTCAGGGTCTGAATTCACCCCTCCACTTT
CDR3aa: CASSLLQGLNSPLHF

j_gene: TRBJ2-2
v_gene: TRBV11-1
d_gene: -
abundance: -
CDR3nt: TGTGCCAGCAGCTCAAACGCAGGGGAAACCGGGGAGCTGTTTTTT
CDR3aa: CASSSNAGETGELFF

j_gene: TRBJ1-1
v_gene: TRBV5-1
d_gene: TRBD1
abundance: -
CDR3nt: TGCGCCAGCAGCTCGACAGGGTCGACTGAAGCTTTCTTT
CDR3aa: CASSSTGSTEAFF

j_gene: TRBJ1-5
v_gene: TRBV28
d_gene: -
abundance: -
CDR3nt: TGTGCCAGCAGATCGCAGGAGGATCAGCCCCAGCATTTT
CDR3aa: CASRSQEDQPQHF

j_gene: TRBJ1-3
v_gene: TRBV4-2
d_gene: TRBD1
abundance: once
CDR3nt: TGTGCCAGCAGCCAAGATCGACAGGGGTTGAACACCATATATTTT
CDR3aa: CASSQDRQGLNTIYF

j_gene: TRBJ1-3
v_gene: TRBV7-9
d_gene: -
abundance: -
CDR3nt: TGTGCCAGCCTACCACAGCCGAAAGGAAACACCATATATTTT
CDR3aa: CASLPQPKGNTIYF

j_gene: TRBJ1-2
v_gene: TRBV25-1
d_gene: -
abundance: -
CDR3nt: TGTGCCAGCAGTGAAGGGGGCAGGCATGGCTACACCTTC
CDR3aa: CASSEGGRHGYTF

j_gene: TRBJ1-2
v_gene: TRBV28
d_gene: TRBD1
abundance: -
CDR3nt: TGTGCCAGCAGGACAGGGGCGCAAAGTGGCTACACCTTC
CDR3aa: CASRTGAQSGYTF

j_gene: TRBJ2-1
v_gene: TRBV5-1
d_gene: TRBD2
abundance: -
CDR3nt: TGCGCCAGCAGCTTGGTAGGCTTGGCTAGCGGGAGGTACAATGAGCAGTTCTTC
CDR3aa: CASSLVGLASGRYNEQFF

j_gene: TRBJ2-2
v_gene: TRBV27
d_gene: -
abundance: -
CDR3nt: TGTGCCAGCAGTTTCATACACATGAACACCGGGGAGCTGTTTTTT
CDR3aa: CASSFIHMNTGELFF

j_gene: TRBJ2-1
v_gene: TRBV4-1
d_gene: TRBD2
abundance: -
CDR3nt: TGCGCCAGCAGCCCGGGACTAGCGGGACGCAGCTCCTACAATGAGCAGTTCTTC
CDR3aa: CASSPGLAGRSSYNEQFF

j_gene: TRBJ2-1
v_gene: TRBV7-8
d_gene: -
abundance: -
CDR3nt: TGTGCCAGCTGTCCCAGCTCCTACAATGAGCAGTTCTTC
CDR3aa: CASCPSSYNEQFF

j_gene: TRBJ1-1
v_gene: TRBV7-9
d_gene: -
abundance: -
CDR3nt: TGTGCCAGCAGCCGCGGACAAATGAACACTGAAGCTTTCTTT
CDR3aa: CASSRGQMNTEAFF

j_gene: TRBJ1-4
v_gene: TRBV12-3/TRBV12-4
d_gene: -
abundance: -
CDR3nt: TGTGCCAGCAGATTAGTCGATGAAAAACTGTTTTTT
CDR3aa: CASRLVDEKLFF

j_gene: TRBJ2-4
v_gene: TRBV5-6
d_gene: TRBD2
abundance: -
CDR3nt: TGTGCCAGCAGCCTCCGGACTAGCGGGATCTTAAACATTCAGTACTTC
CDR3aa: CASSLRTSGILNIQYF

j_gene: TRBJ2-1
v_gene: TRBV5-6
d_gene: TRBD2
abundance: -
CDR3nt: TGTGCCAGCAGCCTCCTCGGACTAGCGGGAGTGGTGCATGAGCAGTTCTTC
CDR3aa: CASSLLGLAGVVHEQFF

j_gene: TRBJ2-7
v_gene: TRBV20-1
d_gene: -
abundance: -
CDR3nt: TGCAGTGCTAGTGCGGGACAGTTCGTCTCCTACGAGCAGTACTTC
CDR3aa: CSASAGQFVSYEQYF

j_gene: TRBJ2-3
v_gene: TRBV5-6
d_gene: -
abundance: -
CDR3nt: TGTGCCAGCAGCTTAGTTAGGGGAATAAAAGATACGCAGTATTTT
CDR3aa: CASSLVRGIKDTQYF

j_gene: TRBJ1-1
v_gene: TRBV28
d_gene: TRBD1
abundance: -
CDR3nt: TGTGCCAGCATTACTCACCAAGGGACAGTTGAAGCTTTCTTT
CDR3aa: CASITHQGTVEAFF

j_gene: TRBJ1-1
v_gene: TRBV12-5
d_gene: -
abundance: -
CDR3nt: TGTGCTAGTGGTTTGAGCTCCGGGGTCCACACTGAAGCTTTCTTT
CDR3aa: CASGLSSGVHTEAFF

j_gene: TRBJ2-5
v_gene: TRBV28
d_gene: -
abundance: -
CDR3nt: TGTGCCAGCAGTTTAAGCCCTAGCAGCCAAGAGACCCAGTACTTC
CDR3aa: CASSLSPSSQETQYF

j_gene: TRBJ2-1
v_gene: TRBV7-3
d_gene: TRBD2
abundance: -
CDR3nt: TGTGCCAGCAGCTCCTCCCCGGGACTAGCGGGTAATGAGCAGTTCTTC
CDR3aa: CASSSSPGLAGNEQFF

j_gene: TRBJ1-6
v_gene: TRBV2
d_gene: -
abundance: -
CDR3nt: TGTGCCAGCAGTGGTGGGGGCACAGAAAATTCACCCCTCCACTTT
CDR3aa: CASSGGGTENSPLHF

j_gene: TRBJ1-3
v_gene: TRBV28
d_gene: -
abundance: -
CDR3nt: TGTGCCAGCAGTCTTTACTACAGGTCCTACTCTGGAAACACCATATATTTT
CDR3aa: CASSLYYRSYSGNTIYF

j_gene: TRBJ2-3
v_gene: TRBV10-2
d_gene: TRBD2
abundance: -
CDR3nt: TGCGCCAGCAGACTAGCGGGAAACCCAGATACGCAGTATTTT
CDR3aa: CASRLAGNPDTQYF

j_gene: TRBJ1-6
v_gene: TRBV7-9
d_gene: -
abundance: -
CDR3nt: TGTGCCAGCAGCCGGGAGCTATCACCCCTCCACTTT
CDR3aa: CASSRELSPLHF

j_gene: TRBJ2-3
v_gene: TRBV7-8
d_gene: -
abundance: -
CDR3nt: TGTGCCAGCAGCCCATATCCGGGACACCAGGCCACAGATACGCAGTATTTT
CDR3aa: CASSPYPGHQATDTQYF

j_gene: TRBJ1-2
v_gene: TRBV18
d_gene: -
abundance: -
CDR3nt: TGTGCCAGCTCACTGCAACTGACAGAGGCTAACTATGGCTACACCTTC
CDR3aa: CASSLQLTEANYGYTF

j_gene: TRBJ2-7
v_gene: TRBV7-2
d_gene: -
abundance: -
CDR3nt: TGTGCCAGCAGCCGTTATAGAGGATCTACTAGCATCGGCCCCTACGAGCAGTACTTC
CDR3aa: CASSRYRGSTSIGPYEQYF

j_gene: TRBJ2-1
v_gene: TRBV18
d_gene: TRBD1
abundance: -
CDR3nt: TGTGCCAGCTCACCACCGCACAGGACAGGGCAGGGGCAGTTCTTC
CDR3aa: CASSPPHRTGQGQFF

j_gene: TRBJ2-1
v_gene: TRBV18
d_gene: -
abundance: once
CDR3nt: TGTGCCAGCTCACCACGGGATGGGGGGAATGAGCAGTTCTTC
CDR3aa: CASSPRDGGNEQFF

j_gene: TRBJ2-1
v_gene: TRBV28
d_gene: -
abundance: -
CDR3nt: TGTGCCAGCAGTTTAACTAGTGGGTTATACAATGAGCAGTTCTTC
CDR3aa: CASSLTSGLYNEQFF

j_gene: TRBJ1-2
v_gene: TRBV27
d_gene: TRBD1
abundance: -
CDR3nt: TGTGCCAGCAGCACACAGGGGGCAACAACAACAGAGGGCTACACCTTC
CDR3aa: CASSTQGATTTEGYTF

j_gene: TRBJ2-7
v_gene: TRBV7-3
d_gene: TRBD1
abundance: -
CDR3nt: TGTGCCAGCAGCTTAACCGGACAGGGTAACGAGCAGTACTTC
CDR3aa: CASSLTGQGNEQYF

j_gene: TRBJ1-3
v_gene: TRBV2
d_gene: -
abundance: -
CDR3nt: TGTGCCAGCAGCTGGACAGCGGTCTCTGGAAACACCATATATTTT
CDR3aa: CASSWTAVSGNTIYF

j_gene: TRBJ2-2
v_gene: TRBV7-2
d_gene: TRBD2
abundance: -
CDR3nt: TGTGCCAGCAGCCGCCCAGCGGGGCCTGGGGCCGGGGAGCTGTTTTTT
CDR3aa: CASSRPAGPGAGELFF